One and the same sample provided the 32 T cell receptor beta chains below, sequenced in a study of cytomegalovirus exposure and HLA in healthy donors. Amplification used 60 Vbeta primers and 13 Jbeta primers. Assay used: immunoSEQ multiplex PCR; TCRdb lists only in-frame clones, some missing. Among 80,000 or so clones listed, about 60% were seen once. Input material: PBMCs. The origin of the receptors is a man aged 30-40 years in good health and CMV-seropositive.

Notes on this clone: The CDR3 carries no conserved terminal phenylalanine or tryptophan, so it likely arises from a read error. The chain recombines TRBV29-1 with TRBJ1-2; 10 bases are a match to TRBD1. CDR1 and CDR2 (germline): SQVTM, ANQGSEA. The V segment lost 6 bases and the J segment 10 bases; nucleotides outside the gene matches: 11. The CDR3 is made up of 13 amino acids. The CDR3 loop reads CSVLNRDRGIYTL. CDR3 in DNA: TGCAGCGTCCTCAACCGGGACAGGGGTATCTACACCCTC.

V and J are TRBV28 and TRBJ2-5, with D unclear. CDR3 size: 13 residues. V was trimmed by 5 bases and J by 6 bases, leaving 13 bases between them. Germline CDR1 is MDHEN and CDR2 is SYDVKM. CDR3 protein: CASSGLGRKTQYF. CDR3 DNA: TGTGCCAGCAGTGGGCTGGGTAGGAAGACCCAGTACTTC.

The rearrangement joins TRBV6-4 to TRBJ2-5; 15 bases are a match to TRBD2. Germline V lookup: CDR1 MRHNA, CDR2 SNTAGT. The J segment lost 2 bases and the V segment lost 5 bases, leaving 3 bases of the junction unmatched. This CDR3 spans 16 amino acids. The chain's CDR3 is CASSPGTSGGQETQYF. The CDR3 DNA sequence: TGTGCCAGCAGTCCCGGGACTAGCGGGGGGCAAGAGACCCAGTACTTC.

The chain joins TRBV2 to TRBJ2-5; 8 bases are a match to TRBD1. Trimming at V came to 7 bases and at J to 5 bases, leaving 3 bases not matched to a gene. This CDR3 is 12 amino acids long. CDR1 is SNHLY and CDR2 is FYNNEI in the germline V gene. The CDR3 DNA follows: TGTGCCAGCAAGAGACAGGGGGAGACCCAGTACTTC. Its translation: CASKRQGETQYF.

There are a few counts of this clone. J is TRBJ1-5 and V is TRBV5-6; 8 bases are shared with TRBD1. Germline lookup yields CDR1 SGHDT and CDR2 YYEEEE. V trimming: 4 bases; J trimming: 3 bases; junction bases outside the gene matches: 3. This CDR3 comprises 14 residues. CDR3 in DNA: TGTGCCAGCAGCCGGGGACAGGACAATCAGCCCCAGCATTTT. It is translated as CASSRGQDNQPQHF. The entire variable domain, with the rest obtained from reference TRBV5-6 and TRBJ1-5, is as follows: DAGVTQSPTHLIKTRGQQVTLRCSPKSGHDTVSWYQQALGQGPQFIFQYYEEEERQRGNFPDRFSGHQFPNYSSELNVNALLLGDSALYLCASSRGQDNQPQHFGDGTRLSIL.

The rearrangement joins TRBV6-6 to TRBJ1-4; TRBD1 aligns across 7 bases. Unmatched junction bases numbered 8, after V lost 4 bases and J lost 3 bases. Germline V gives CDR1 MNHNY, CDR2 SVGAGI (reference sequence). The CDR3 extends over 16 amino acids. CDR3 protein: CASSLQGGRANEKLFF. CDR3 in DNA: TGTGCCAGCAGTTTGCAGGGGGGAAGGGCTAATGAAAAACTGTTTTTT.

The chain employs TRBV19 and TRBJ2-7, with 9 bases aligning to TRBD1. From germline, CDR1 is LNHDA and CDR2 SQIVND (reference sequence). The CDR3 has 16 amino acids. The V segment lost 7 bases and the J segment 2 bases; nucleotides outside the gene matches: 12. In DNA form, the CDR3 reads TGTGCCAGTACCCCGACCCGGGACAGGGATGCCTACGAGCAGTACTTC. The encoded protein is CASTPTRDRDAYEQYF.

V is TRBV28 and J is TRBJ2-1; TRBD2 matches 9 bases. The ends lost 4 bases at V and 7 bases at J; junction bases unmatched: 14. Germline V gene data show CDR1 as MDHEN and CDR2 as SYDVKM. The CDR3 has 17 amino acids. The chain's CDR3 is CASSSSGGGRALNEQFF. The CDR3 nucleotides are TGTGCCAGCAGTTCCTCTGGGGGCGGGAGGGCCTTAAATGAGCAGTTCTTC.

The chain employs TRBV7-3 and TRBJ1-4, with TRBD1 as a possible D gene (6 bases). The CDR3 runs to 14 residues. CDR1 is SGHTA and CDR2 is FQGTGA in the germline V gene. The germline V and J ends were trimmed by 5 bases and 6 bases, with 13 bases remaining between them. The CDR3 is CASSPSGDHEKLFF. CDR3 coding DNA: TGTGCCAGCAGCCCATCAGGGGATCATGAAAAACTGTTTTTT.

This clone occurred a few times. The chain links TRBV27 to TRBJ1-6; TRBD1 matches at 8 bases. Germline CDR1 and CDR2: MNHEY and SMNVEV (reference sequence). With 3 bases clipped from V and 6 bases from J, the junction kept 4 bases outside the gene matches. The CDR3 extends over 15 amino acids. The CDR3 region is CASSFRDRRNSPLHF. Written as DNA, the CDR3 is TGTGCCAGCAGTTTCCGGGACAGGCGTAATTCACCCCTCCACTTT.

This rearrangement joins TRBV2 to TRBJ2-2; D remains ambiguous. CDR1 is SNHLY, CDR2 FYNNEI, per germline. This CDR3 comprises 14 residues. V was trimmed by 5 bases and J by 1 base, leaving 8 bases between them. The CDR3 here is CASSPNLNTGELFF. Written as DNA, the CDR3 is TGTGCCAGCAGTCCAAACTTGAACACCGGGGAGCTGTTTTTT.

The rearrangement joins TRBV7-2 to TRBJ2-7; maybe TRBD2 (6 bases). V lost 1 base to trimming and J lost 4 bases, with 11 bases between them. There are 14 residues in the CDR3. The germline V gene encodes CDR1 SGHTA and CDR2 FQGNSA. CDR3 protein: CASSLGGVEYEQYF. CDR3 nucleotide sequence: TGTGCCAGCAGCTTAGGCGGGGTGGAGTACGAGCAGTACTTC.

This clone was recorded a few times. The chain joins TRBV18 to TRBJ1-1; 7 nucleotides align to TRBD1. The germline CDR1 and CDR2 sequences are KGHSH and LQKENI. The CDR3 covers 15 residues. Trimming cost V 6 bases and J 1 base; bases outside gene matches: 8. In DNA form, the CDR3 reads TGTGCCAGCTCTATGAACACAGGGGAGAACACTGAAGCTTTCTTT. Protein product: CASSMNTGENTEAFF.

The CDR3 protein is CASSESGAYEQYF. The CDR3 coding sequence is TGTGCCAGCAGTGAATCCGGGGCCTACGAGCAGTACTTC. V and J are TRBV2 and TRBJ2-7; D may be TRBD2 (5 bases). There are 13 residues in the CDR3. Trimming took 2 bases from V and 2 from J, leaving 7 bases between them. The germline V gene encodes CDR1 SNHLY and CDR2 FYNNEI.

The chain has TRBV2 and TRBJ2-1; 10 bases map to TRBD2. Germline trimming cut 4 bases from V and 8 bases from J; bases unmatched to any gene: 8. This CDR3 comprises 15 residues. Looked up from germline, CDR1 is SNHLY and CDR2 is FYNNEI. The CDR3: CASSGIAGGPHEQFF. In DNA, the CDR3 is TGTGCCAGCAGTGGCATAGCGGGGGGACCCCATGAGCAGTTCTTC.

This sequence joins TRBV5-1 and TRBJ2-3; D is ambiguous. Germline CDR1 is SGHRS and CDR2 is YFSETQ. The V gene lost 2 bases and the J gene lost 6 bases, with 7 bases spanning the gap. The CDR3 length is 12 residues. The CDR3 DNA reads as TGCGCCAGCAGCTTCTCGGTGGATACGCAGTATTTT. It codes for CASSFSVDTQYF.

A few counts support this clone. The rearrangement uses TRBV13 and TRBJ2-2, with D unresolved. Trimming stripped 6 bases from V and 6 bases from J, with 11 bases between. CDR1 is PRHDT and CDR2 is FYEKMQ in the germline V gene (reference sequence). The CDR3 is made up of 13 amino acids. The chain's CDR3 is CASRYPQAGELFF. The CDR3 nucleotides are TGTGCCAGCAGGTACCCCCAGGCCGGGGAGCTGTTTTTT.

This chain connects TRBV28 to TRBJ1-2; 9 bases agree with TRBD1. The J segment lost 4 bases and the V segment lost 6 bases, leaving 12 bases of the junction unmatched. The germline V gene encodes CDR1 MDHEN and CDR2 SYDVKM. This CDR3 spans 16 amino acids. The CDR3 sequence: CASRTRSTGGFYGYTF. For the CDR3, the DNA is TGTGCCAGCAGAACCCGATCGACAGGGGGATTCTATGGCTACACCTTC.

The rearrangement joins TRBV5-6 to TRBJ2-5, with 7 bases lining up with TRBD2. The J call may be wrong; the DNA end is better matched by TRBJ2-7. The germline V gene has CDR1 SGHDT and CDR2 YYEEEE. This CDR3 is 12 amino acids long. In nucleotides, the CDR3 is TGTGCCAGCAACGGGGGGAACTACGAGCAGTACTTC. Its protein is CASNGGNYEQYF.

The CDR3 region has the DNA TGTGCCAGCAGTACTACCATCGGGGGGACTGAAGCTTTCTTT. As protein: CASSTTIGGTEAFF. The rearrangement uses TRBV28 and TRBJ1-1; weak D call: TRBD1 (5 bases). Trimming took 5 bases from V and 5 from J, leaving 15 bases between them. The CDR3 contains 14 residues. The germline CDR1 and CDR2 sequences are MDHEN and SYDVKM.

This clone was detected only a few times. The CDR3 region is CASSYSASYGYTF. DNA for the CDR3: TGTGCCAGCAGTTACTCGGCCAGCTATGGCTACACCTTC. This chain uses TRBV6-5 with TRBJ1-2; no definite D call. Germline V lookup: CDR1 MNHEY, CDR2 SVGAGI. This CDR3 is 13 amino acids long. V was pared by 0 bases and J by 4 bases, with 6 bases between.

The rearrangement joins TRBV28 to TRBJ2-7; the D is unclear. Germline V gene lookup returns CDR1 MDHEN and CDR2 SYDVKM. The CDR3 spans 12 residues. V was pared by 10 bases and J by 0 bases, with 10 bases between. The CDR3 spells CATKLASYEQYF. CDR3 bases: TGTGCCACCAAATTGGCCTCCTACGAGCAGTACTTC.

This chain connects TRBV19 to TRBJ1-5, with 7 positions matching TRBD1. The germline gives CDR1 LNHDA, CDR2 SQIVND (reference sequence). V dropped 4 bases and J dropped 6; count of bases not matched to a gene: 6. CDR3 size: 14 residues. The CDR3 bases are TGTGCCAGTAGTAGAGACAGGGAAGTTCAGCCCCAGCATTTT. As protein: CASSRDREVQPQHF.

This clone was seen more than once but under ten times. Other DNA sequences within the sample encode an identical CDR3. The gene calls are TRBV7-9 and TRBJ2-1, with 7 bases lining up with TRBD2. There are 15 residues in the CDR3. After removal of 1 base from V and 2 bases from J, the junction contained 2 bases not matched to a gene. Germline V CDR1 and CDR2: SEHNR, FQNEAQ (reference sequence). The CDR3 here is CASSLGGLAYNEQFF. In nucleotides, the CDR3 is TGTGCCAGCAGCTTAGGAGGACTAGCCTACAATGAGCAGTTCTTC.

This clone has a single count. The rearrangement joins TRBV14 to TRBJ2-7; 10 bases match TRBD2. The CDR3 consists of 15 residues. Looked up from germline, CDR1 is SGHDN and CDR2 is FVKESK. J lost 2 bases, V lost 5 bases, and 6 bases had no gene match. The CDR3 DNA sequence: TGTGCCAGCAGCGAGAGCGGGAGGGCCCCCTACGAGCAGTACTTC. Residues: CASSESGRAPYEQYF.

The CDR3 DNA sequence: TGTGCCAGCAGTTACGCCTTCGGGGCGGGGGAGACCCAGTACTTC. Amino acids: CASSYAFGAGETQYF. The chain uses TRBV7-9 and TRBJ2-5; TRBD2 might be the D (6 bases). CDR3 size: 15 residues. Germline loops: CDR1 SEHNR, CDR2 FQNEAQ (reference sequence). Trimming pared 6 bases from V and 5 bases from J, leaving 19 bases between. Drawing the rest from reference TRBV7-9 and TRBJ2-5, the complete variable domain is DTGVSQNPRHKITKRGQNVTFRCDPISEHNRLYWYRQTLGQGPEFLTYFQNEAQLEKSRLLSDRFSAERPKGSFSTLEIQRTEQGDSAMYLCASSYAFGAGETQYFGPGTRLLVL.

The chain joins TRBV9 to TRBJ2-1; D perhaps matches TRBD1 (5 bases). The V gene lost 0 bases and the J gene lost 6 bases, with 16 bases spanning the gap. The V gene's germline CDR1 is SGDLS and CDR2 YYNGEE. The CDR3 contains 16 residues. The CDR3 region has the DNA TGTGCCAGCAGCGTAGCTGTCGGTACAGGAACCAATGAGCAGTTCTTC. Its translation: CASSVAVGTGTNEQFF.

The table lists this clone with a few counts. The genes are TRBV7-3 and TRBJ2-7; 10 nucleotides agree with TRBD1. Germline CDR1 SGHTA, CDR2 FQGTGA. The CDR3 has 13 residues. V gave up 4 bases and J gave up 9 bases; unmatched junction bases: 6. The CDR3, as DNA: TGTGCCAGCAGCTGGACAGGGGGAGGGTGGCAGTACTTC. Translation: CASSWTGGGWQYF.

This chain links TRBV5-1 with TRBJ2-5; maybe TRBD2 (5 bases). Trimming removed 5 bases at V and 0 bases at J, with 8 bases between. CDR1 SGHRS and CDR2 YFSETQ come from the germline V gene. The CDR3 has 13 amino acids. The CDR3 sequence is CASSRGNQETQYF. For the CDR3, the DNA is TGCGCCAGCAGTCGGGGTAACCAAGAGACCCAGTACTTC.

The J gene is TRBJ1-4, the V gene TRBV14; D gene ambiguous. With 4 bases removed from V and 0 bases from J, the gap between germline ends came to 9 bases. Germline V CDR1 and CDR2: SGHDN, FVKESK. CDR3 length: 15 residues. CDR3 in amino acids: CASSPSGATNEKLFF. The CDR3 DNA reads TGTGCCAGCAGCCCCAGTGGTGCAACTAATGAAAAACTGTTTTTT.

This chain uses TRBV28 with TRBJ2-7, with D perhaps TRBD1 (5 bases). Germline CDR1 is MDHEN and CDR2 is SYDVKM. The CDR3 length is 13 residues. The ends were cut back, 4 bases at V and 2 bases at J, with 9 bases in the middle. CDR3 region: CASSYRFTYEQYF. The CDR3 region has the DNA TGTGCCAGCAGTTACAGGTTCACCTACGAGCAGTACTTC.

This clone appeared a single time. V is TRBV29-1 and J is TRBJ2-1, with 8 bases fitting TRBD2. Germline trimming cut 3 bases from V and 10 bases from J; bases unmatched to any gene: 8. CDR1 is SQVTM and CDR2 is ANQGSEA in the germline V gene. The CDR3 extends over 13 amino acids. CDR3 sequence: CSVERGESGEQFF. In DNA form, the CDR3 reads TGCAGCGTTGAGCGGGGGGAATCGGGGGAGCAGTTCTTC.